This T cell receptor (beta chain) comes out of a study of blood T cell repertoires in COVID-19. Enrollees, about 18 to 89 years old, lived in about two dozen US areas. In assigning cohorts, the study relied on participant-reported clinical history. TCRdb's copy holds only in-frame clones and misses some; the assay was immunoSEQ multiplex PCR. Altogether hundreds of thousands of clones are present, 80% to 90% being singletons, with the ten largest covering around 1%. The germline gives CDR1 MRHNA, CDR2 SNTAGT. J was trimmed by 8 bases and V by 5 bases; bases with no gene match: 12. The CDR3 totals 16 residues.

This sequence originates from a man aged 18 to 30 who had recovered from COVID-19. Sequencing used PBMCs or T cells enriched from blood (not recorded which). V is TRBV6-4 and J is TRBJ2-3; 11 nucleotides line up with TRBD2. The CDR3 loop is CASSPGTSGRSGTQYF. The CDR3 bases are TGTGCCAGCAGTCCTGGGACTAGCGGACGGAGCGGTACGCAGTATTTT.